This T cell receptor (beta chain) appears in the sequencing data of a study of glioma-infiltrating T cells after dendritic cell vaccination. Overall study: Treatment, given 2003 to 2012, was autologous tumor lysate-pulsed dendritic cell vaccination. Study-wide points: Higher pretreatment TIL content predicted longer progression-free time and survival.

The CDR3 has 14 residues. The trim removed 2 bases at V and 8 bases at J, leaving 10 bases unmatched. Germline V gene lookup returns CDR1 SGHKS and CDR2 YYEKEE (reference sequence). TCRdb keeps only in-frame clones here, not all; method: immunoSEQ multiplex PCR. The sample yields approximately 85,000 clones, roughly 85% seen once. Remarks on this clone: Antigen: not known.

The time point: after dendritic cell vaccination, including at tumor progression/relapse. All glioblastoma patients lacked an isocitrate dehydrogenase mutation. The sequences come from blood, collected after dendritic cell vaccination. The sequence was collected from a human donor with glioblastoma. The chain combines TRBV5-5 with TRBJ2-7, with TRBD2 matching 7 bases. The CDR3 bases are TGTGCCAGCAGCTTTAGGGCGGGAGAAAGCCAGCAGTACTTC. It encodes CASSFRAGESQQYF.